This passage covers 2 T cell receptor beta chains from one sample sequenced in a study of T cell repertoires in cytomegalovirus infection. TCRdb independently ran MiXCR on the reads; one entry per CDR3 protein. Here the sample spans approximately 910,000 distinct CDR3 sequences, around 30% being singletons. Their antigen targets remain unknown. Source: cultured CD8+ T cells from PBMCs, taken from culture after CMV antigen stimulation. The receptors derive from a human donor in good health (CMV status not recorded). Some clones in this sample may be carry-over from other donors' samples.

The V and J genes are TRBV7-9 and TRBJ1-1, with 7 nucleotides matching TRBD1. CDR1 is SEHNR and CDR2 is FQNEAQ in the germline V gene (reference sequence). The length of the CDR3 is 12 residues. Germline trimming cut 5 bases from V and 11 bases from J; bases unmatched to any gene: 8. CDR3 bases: TGTGCCAGCAGCAGGGACAGCCTGAAGGCTTTCTTT. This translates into CASSRDSLKAFF.

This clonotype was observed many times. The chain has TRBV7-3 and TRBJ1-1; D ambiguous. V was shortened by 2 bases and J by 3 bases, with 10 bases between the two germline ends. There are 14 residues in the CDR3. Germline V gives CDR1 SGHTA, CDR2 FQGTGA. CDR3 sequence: CASSLGVGDTEAFF. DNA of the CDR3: TGTGCCAGCAGCTTAGGAGTAGGAGACACTGAAGCTTTCTTT.